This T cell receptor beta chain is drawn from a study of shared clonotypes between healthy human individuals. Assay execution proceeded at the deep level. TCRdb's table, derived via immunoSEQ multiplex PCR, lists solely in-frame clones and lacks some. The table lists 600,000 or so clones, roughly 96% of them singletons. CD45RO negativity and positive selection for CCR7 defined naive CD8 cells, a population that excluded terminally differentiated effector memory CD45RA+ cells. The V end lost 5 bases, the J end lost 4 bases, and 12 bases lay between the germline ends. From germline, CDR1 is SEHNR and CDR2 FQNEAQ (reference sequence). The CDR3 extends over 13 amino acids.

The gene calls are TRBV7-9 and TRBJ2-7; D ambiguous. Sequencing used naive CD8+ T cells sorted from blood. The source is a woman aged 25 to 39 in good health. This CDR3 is CASSRPDGYEQYF. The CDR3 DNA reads TGTGCCAGCAGCCGACCCGATGGGTACGAGCAGTACTTC. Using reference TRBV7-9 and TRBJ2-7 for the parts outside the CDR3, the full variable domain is DTGVSQNPRHKITKRGQNVTFRCDPISEHNRLYWYRQTLGQGPEFLTYFQNEAQLEKSRLLSDRFSAERPKGSFSTLEIQRTEQGDSAMYLCASSRPDGYEQYFGPGTRLTVT.